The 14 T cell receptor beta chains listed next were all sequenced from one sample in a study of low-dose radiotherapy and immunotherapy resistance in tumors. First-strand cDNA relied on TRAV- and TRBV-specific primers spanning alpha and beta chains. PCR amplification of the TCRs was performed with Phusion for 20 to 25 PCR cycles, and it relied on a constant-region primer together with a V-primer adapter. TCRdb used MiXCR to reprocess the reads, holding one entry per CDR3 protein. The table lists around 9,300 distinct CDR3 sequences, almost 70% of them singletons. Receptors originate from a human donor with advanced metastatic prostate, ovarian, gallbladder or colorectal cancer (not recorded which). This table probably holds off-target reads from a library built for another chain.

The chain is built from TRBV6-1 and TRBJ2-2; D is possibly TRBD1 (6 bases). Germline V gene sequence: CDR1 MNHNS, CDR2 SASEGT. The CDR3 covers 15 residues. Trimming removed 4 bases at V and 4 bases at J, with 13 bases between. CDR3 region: CASSVLGAGTGELFF. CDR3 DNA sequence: TGTGCCAGCAGTGTTCTGGGGGCGGGCACCGGGGAGCTGTTTTTT.

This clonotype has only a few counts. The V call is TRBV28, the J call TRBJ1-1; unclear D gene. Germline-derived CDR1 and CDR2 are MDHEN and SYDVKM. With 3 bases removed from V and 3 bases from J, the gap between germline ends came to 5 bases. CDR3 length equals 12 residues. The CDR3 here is CASSLGDTEAFF. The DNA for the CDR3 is TGTGCCAGCAGTTTGGGCGACACTGAAGCTTTCTTT.

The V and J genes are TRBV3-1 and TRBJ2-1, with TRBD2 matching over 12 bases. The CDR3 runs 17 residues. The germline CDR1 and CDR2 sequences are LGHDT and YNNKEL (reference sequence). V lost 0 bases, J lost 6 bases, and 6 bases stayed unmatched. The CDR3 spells CASSQEVLAGGGNEQFF. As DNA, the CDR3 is TGTGCCAGCAGCCAAGAGGTCCTAGCGGGAGGGGGCAATGAGCAGTTCTTC.

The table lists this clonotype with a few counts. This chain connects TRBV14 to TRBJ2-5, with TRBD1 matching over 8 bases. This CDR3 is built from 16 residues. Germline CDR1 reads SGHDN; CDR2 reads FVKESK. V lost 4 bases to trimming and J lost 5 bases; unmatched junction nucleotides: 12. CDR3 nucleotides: TGTGCCAGCAGCCCTGACAGGGGAAGTTTGTGGGAGACCCAGTACTTC. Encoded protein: CASSPDRGSLWETQYF.

CDR3 region: CASSLLPDRTYEQYF. The CDR3 DNA reads TGCGCCAGCAGTTTATTGCCCGACAGGACCTACGAGCAGTACTTC. The rearrangement uses TRBV5-1 and TRBJ2-7; D is perhaps TRBD1 (6 bases). The V end was cut by 5 bases, the J end by 2 bases, with 17 bases between. Per the germline V gene, CDR1 is SGHRS and CDR2 is YFSETQ. This CDR3 is built from 15 residues.

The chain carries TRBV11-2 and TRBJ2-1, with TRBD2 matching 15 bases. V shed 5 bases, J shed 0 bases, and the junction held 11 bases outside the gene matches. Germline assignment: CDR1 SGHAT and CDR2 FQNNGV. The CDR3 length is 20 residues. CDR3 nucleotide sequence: TGTGCCAGCAGCCAATCAACCGGACTAGCGGGAGGGAGCTCCTACAATGAGCAGTTCTTC. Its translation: CASSQSTGLAGGSSYNEQFF. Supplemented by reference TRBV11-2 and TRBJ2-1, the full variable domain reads EAGVAQSPRYKIIEKRQSVAFWCNPISGHATLYWYQQILGQGPKLLIQFQNNGVVDDSQLPKDRFSAERLKGVDSTLKIQPAKLEDSAVYLCASSQSTGLAGGSSYNEQFFGPGTRLTVL.

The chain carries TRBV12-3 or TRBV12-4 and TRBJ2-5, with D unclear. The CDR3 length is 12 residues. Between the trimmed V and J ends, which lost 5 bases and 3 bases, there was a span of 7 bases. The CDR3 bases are TGTGCCAGCAGTGTATCCAAAGAGACCCAGTACTTC. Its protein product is CASSVSKETQYF.

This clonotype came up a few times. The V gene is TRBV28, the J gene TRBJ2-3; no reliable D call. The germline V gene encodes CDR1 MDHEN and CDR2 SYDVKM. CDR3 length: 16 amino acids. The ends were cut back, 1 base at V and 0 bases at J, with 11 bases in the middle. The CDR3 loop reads CASSLLAAASTDTQYF. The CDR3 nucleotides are TGTGCCAGCAGTTTATTGGCCGCTGCTAGCACAGATACGCAGTATTTT.

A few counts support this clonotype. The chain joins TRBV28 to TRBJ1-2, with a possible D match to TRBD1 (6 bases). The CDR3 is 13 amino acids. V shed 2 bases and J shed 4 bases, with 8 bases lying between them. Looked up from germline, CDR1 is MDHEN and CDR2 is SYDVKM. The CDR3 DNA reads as TGTGCCAGCAGTTTAGGGACACCCTATGGCTACACCTTC. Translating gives CASSLGTPYGYTF.

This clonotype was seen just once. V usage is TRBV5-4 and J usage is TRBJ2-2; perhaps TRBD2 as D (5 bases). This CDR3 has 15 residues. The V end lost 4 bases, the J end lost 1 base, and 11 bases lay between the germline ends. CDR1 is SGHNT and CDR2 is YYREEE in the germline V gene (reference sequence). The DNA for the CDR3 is TGTGCCAGCAGCCCGTCCCGGGGGAACACCGGGGAGCTGTTTTTT. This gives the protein CASSPSRGNTGELFF.

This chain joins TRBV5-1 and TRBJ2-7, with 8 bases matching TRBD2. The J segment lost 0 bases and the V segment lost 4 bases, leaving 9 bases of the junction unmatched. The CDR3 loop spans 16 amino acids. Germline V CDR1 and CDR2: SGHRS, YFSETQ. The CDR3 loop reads CASSQRMSGSSYEQYF. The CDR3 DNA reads TGCGCCAGCAGCCAGCGGATGAGCGGGAGCTCCTACGAGCAGTACTTC.

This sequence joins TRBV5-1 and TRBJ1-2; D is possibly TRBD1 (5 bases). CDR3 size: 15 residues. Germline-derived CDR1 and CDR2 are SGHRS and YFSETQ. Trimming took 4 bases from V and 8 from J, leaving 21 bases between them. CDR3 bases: TGCGCCAGCAGCGCCGGACGAGGGGAATCGCGCGGCTACACCTTC. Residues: CASSAGRGESRGYTF.

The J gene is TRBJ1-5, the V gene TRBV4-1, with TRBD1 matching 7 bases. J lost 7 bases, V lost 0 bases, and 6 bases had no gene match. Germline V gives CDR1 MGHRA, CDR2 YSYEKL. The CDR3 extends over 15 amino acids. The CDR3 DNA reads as TGCGCCAGCAGCCAAGAGAGACAGGGTGGCCAGCCCCAGCATTTT. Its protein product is CASSQERQGGQPQHF.

CDR3 protein: CASRTGWTEAFF. The CDR3 bases are TGTGCCAGCAGGACAGGGTGGACTGAAGCTTTCTTT. The chain carries TRBV12-3 or TRBV12-4 and TRBJ1-1; 7 bases map to TRBD1. V trimming: 6 bases; J trimming: 5 bases; junction bases outside the gene matches: 3. The CDR3 contains 12 residues.